The rows below give T cell receptor beta chains drawn from one sample of a study of T cells in Graves' hyperthyroidism and ophthalmopathy. TCRdb recomputed calls from the multiplex PCR reads with MiXCR, one row per CDR3 protein. This table holds approximately 400,000 distinct CDR3 sequences, 14% found once. Sequencing used blood. The receptors originated from a woman in her sixties with Graves' hyperthyroidism. CDR3s include the opening cysteine and the closing phenylalanine or tryptophan. The order of the fields is D gene, clone size, V gene, J gene, CDR3 protein, CDR3 DNA. The D gene is left open where the match is weak. A row's size may be missing; if present it is once, few, many or a size class.

d_call: NA
clone_size: many
v_call: TRBV6-1
j_call: TRBJ2-1
cdr3_aa: CASSERGTYYNEQFF
cdr3_nt: TGTGCCAGCAGTGAAAGGGGGACATACTACAATGAGCAGTTCTTC

d_call: NA
clone_size: many
v_call: TRBV20-1
j_call: TRBJ1-1
cdr3_aa: CSAREGRRRAEAFF
cdr3_nt: TGCAGTGCTAGAGAGGGCAGGAGGCGGGCTGAAGCTTTCTTT

d_call: NA
clone_size: NA
v_call: TRBV19
j_call: TRBJ1-4
cdr3_aa: CASSFAGTSDEKLFF
cdr3_nt: TGTGCCAGTAGTTTTGCCGGGACATCTGATGAAAAACTGTTTTTT

d_call: NA
clone_size: NA
v_call: TRBV3-1
j_call: TRBJ1-5
cdr3_aa: CVSSHSGEPQHF
cdr3_nt: TGTGTCAGCAGCCATTCAGGCGAGCCCCAGCATTTT

d_call: TRBD1
clone_size: few
v_call: TRBV20-1
j_call: TRBJ1-1
cdr3_aa: CSVTGTGLDTEAFF
cdr3_nt: TGCAGTGTTACGGGGACAGGGCTGGACACTGAAGCTTTCTTT

d_call: TRBD1
clone_size: many
v_call: TRBV6-5
j_call: TRBJ2-3
cdr3_aa: CASSYRDRTDTQYF
cdr3_nt: TGTGCCAGCAGTTACCGGGACAGGACAGATACGCAGTATTTT

d_call: NA
clone_size: few
v_call: TRBV6-1
j_call: TRBJ1-5
cdr3_aa: CASRRVVKQPQHF
cdr3_nt: TGTGCCAGCAGGAGGGTTGTCAAACAGCCCCAGCATTTT

d_call: NA
clone_size: many
v_call: TRBV5-1
j_call: TRBJ2-1
cdr3_aa: CASSLEGPTGHEQFF
cdr3_nt: TGCGCCAGCAGCTTGGAGGGGCCGACTGGCCATGAGCAGTTCTTC

d_call: NA
clone_size: many
v_call: TRBV18
j_call: TRBJ2-3
cdr3_aa: CASSPSTSTDTQYF
cdr3_nt: TGCGCCAGCAGCCCATCCACTAGCACAGATACGCAGTATTTT

d_call: NA
clone_size: NA
v_call: TRBV6-6
j_call: TRBJ2-5
cdr3_aa: CASSYGAGRGETQYF
cdr3_nt: TGTGCCAGCAGTTACGGTGCGGGGAGGGGGGAGACCCAGTACTTC

d_call: TRBD2
clone_size: once
v_call: TRBV19
j_call: TRBJ2-5
cdr3_aa: CASSIGGAGGGGTQYF
cdr3_nt: TGTGCCAGTAGTATAGGCGGAGCTGGCGGGGGGGGGACCCAGTACTTC

d_call: TRBD1
clone_size: many
v_call: TRBV20-1
j_call: TRBJ2-5
cdr3_aa: CSAPHPDRGRETQYF
cdr3_nt: TGCAGTGCCCCCCACCCGGACAGGGGGAGAGAGACCCAGTACTTC

d_call: NA
clone_size: NA
v_call: TRBV14
j_call: TRBJ1-1
cdr3_aa: CASSQDENTEAFF
cdr3_nt: TGTGCCAGCAGCCAAGATGAGAACACTGAAGCTTTCTTT

d_call: NA
clone_size: many
v_call: TRBV7-9
j_call: TRBJ1-2
cdr3_aa: CASSRQGFYGYTF
cdr3_nt: TGTGCCAGCAGCAGGCAGGGGTTCTATGGCTACACCTTC

d_call: NA
clone_size: NA
v_call: TRBV7-9
j_call: TRBJ2-3
cdr3_aa: CASSTFGASTDTQYF
cdr3_nt: TGTGCCAGCAGCACCTTCGGGGCCAGCACAGATACGCAGTATTTT

d_call: NA
clone_size: many
v_call: TRBV6-1
j_call: TRBJ2-2
cdr3_aa: CACQGLPWTGELFF
cdr3_nt: TGTGCCTGTCAAGGGCTCCCTTGGACCGGGGAGCTGTTTTTT

d_call: TRBD1
clone_size: many
v_call: TRBV29-1
j_call: TRBJ2-7
cdr3_aa: CSVKTGSSYEQYF
cdr3_nt: TGCAGCGTCAAGACAGGGAGCTCCTACGAGCAGTACTTC

d_call: NA
clone_size: many
v_call: TRBV6-1
j_call: TRBJ1-5
cdr3_aa: CASREQPSNQPQHF
cdr3_nt: TGTGCCAGCAGGGAACAGCCAAGCAATCAGCCCCAGCATTTT

d_call: TRBD2
clone_size: many
v_call: TRBV20-1
j_call: TRBJ2-1
cdr3_aa: CSARGLAGSYNEQFF
cdr3_nt: TGCAGTGCTCGCGGACTAGCGGGATCCTACAATGAGCAGTTCTTC

d_call: TRBD2
clone_size: many
v_call: TRBV12-3/TRBV12-4
j_call: TRBJ2-3
cdr3_aa: CASQGLAGSDTQYF
cdr3_nt: TGTGCCAGCCAGGGTCTAGCGGGTTCAGATACGCAGTATTTT

d_call: NA
clone_size: many
v_call: TRBV3-1
j_call: TRBJ2-2
cdr3_aa: CASSPYNGGAGELFF
cdr3_nt: TGTGCCAGCAGCCCTTACAACGGTGGGGCCGGGGAGCTGTTTTTT

d_call: TRBD1
clone_size: few
v_call: TRBV7-8
j_call: TRBJ2-3
cdr3_aa: CASSHRWAGGGGDTQYF
cdr3_nt: TGTGCCAGCAGCCACCGGTGGGCAGGGGGCGGTGGAGATACGCAGTATTTT

d_call: TRBD1
clone_size: many
v_call: TRBV6-1
j_call: TRBJ1-5
cdr3_aa: CASSWDRVSNQPQHF
cdr3_nt: TGTGCCAGCAGTTGGGACAGGGTGAGCAATCAGCCCCAGCATTTT

d_call: TRBD1
clone_size: many
v_call: TRBV5-1
j_call: TRBJ2-7
cdr3_aa: CASSQAGQGASYEQYF
cdr3_nt: TGCGCCAGCAGCCAGGCCGGACAGGGGGCTTCCTACGAGCAGTACTTC

d_call: NA
clone_size: many
v_call: TRBV11-2
j_call: TRBJ2-7
cdr3_aa: CASSFLRERPYEQYF
cdr3_nt: TGTGCCAGCAGCTTCCTCAGGGAGCGCCCCTACGAGCAGTACTTC

d_call: NA
clone_size: many
v_call: TRBV5-1
j_call: TRBJ2-2
cdr3_aa: CASSLWGQTGELFF
cdr3_nt: TGCGCCAGCAGCTTGTGGGGACAAACCGGGGAGCTGTTTTTT

d_call: TRBD1
clone_size: NA
v_call: TRBV6-1
j_call: TRBJ1-2
cdr3_aa: CASRLTGGPDYGYTF
cdr3_nt: TGTGCCAGCAGACTTACAGGGGGCCCCGACTATGGCTACACCTTC

d_call: NA
clone_size: many
v_call: TRBV20-1
j_call: TRBJ1-5
cdr3_aa: CSASSGTADQPQHF
cdr3_nt: TGCAGTGCTAGTTCCGGGACTGCCGATCAGCCCCAGCATTTT

d_call: TRBD1
clone_size: few
v_call: TRBV20-1
j_call: TRBJ1-6
cdr3_aa: CSARAPGTASSPLHF
cdr3_nt: TGCAGTGCTAGAGCTCCAGGGACAGCCAGTTCACCCCTCCACTTT

d_call: TRBD1
clone_size: few
v_call: TRBV6-1
j_call: TRBJ1-2
cdr3_aa: CASSPGTGAGYTF
cdr3_nt: TGTGCCAGCAGTCCCGGGACAGGGGCCGGCTACACCTTC

d_call: NA
clone_size: many
v_call: TRBV11-2
j_call: TRBJ2-3
cdr3_aa: CASSLAAGIQDTQYF
cdr3_nt: TGTGCCAGCAGCTTGGCGGCGGGGATTCAAGATACGCAGTATTTT

d_call: NA
clone_size: many
v_call: TRBV6-1
j_call: TRBJ1-2
cdr3_aa: CASSPFRGAGYGYTF
cdr3_nt: TGTGCCAGCAGCCCGTTCAGGGGCGCTGGCTATGGCTACACCTTC

d_call: TRBD2
clone_size: NA
v_call: TRBV4-1
j_call: TRBJ2-1
cdr3_aa: CASSQEPGLGYNEQFF
cdr3_nt: TGCGCCAGCAGCCAAGAGCCGGGACTAGGGTACAATGAGCAGTTCTTC

d_call: NA
clone_size: many
v_call: TRBV6-1
j_call: TRBJ2-7
cdr3_aa: CASSHLRSSSYEQYF
cdr3_nt: TGTGCCAGCAGTCATCTCCGGTCTAGCTCCTACGAGCAGTACTTC

d_call: NA
clone_size: many
v_call: TRBV7-3
j_call: TRBJ2-1
cdr3_aa: CASSRDGSSYNEQFF
cdr3_nt: TGTGCCAGCAGCAGAGACGGGAGCTCCTACAATGAGCAGTTCTTC

d_call: NA
clone_size: few
v_call: TRBV5-1
j_call: TRBJ2-2
cdr3_aa: CASSPTFSGTGELFF
cdr3_nt: TGCGCCAGCAGCCCGACCTTTAGTGGCACCGGGGAGCTGTTTTTT

d_call: TRBD1
clone_size: NA
v_call: TRBV6-2/TRBV6-3
j_call: TRBJ2-7
cdr3_aa: CASSGTGTGDSEQYF
cdr3_nt: TGTGCCAGCAGTGGAACCGGGACAGGGGACTCCGAGCAGTACTTC

d_call: NA
clone_size: many
v_call: TRBV6-1
j_call: TRBJ1-3
cdr3_aa: CASSRVDGYGNTIYF
cdr3_nt: TGTGCCAGCAGCCGAGTCGACGGCTATGGAAACACCATATATTTT

d_call: NA
clone_size: NA
v_call: TRBV4-2
j_call: TRBJ1-2
cdr3_aa: CASSQSRTLYGYTF
cdr3_nt: TGTGCCAGCAGCCAAAGCCGGACACTCTATGGCTACACCTTC

d_call: NA
clone_size: many
v_call: TRBV5-1
j_call: TRBJ2-7
cdr3_aa: CASSLARFAYEQYF
cdr3_nt: TGCGCCAGCAGCTTGGCCCGCTTTGCCTACGAGCAGTACTTC

d_call: NA
clone_size: NA
v_call: TRBV6-2/TRBV6-3
j_call: TRBJ1-5
cdr3_aa: CASSYSIGNNQPQHF
cdr3_nt: TGTGCCAGCAGTTACTCGATAGGTAACAATCAGCCCCAGCATTTT

d_call: TRBD1
clone_size: many
v_call: TRBV12-3/TRBV12-4
j_call: TRBJ2-7
cdr3_aa: CASSLTGGKAEQYF
cdr3_nt: TGTGCCAGCAGTTTGACAGGGGGCAAGGCCGAGCAGTACTTC

d_call: TRBD2
clone_size: many
v_call: TRBV11-2
j_call: TRBJ2-5
cdr3_aa: CASSLVVTPLAGEGETQYF
cdr3_nt: TGTGCCAGCAGCTTAGTGGTGACTCCCCTAGCGGGAGAAGGGGAGACCCAGTACTTC

d_call: NA
clone_size: NA
v_call: TRBV20-1
j_call: TRBJ2-1
cdr3_aa: CSATPLEVAGNEQFF
cdr3_nt: TGCAGTGCTACTCCTCTTGAGGTAGCTGGCAATGAGCAGTTCTTC

d_call: NA
clone_size: many
v_call: TRBV7-2
j_call: TRBJ2-7
cdr3_aa: CASSLHLLLEQYF
cdr3_nt: TGTGCCAGCAGCTTACACCTCCTCCTCGAGCAGTACTTC

d_call: TRBD1
clone_size: many
v_call: TRBV12-3/TRBV12-4
j_call: TRBJ1-1
cdr3_aa: CASSLGTANTEAFF
cdr3_nt: TGTGCCAGCAGTTTGGGGACAGCGAACACTGAAGCTTTCTTT

d_call: NA
clone_size: NA
v_call: TRBV18
j_call: TRBJ2-6
cdr3_aa: CASSVDGSSGANVLTF
cdr3_nt: TGTGCCAGCTCGGTGGACGGGAGCTCTGGGGCCAACGTCCTGACTTTC

d_call: NA
clone_size: many
v_call: TRBV7-9
j_call: TRBJ2-3
cdr3_aa: CASSLDSTDTQYF
cdr3_nt: TGTGCCAGCAGCCTCGACAGCACAGATACGCAGTATTTT